One sample yielded the 30 T cell receptor beta chains listed below, sequenced in a study of blood T cell repertoires in COVID-19. The assay was immunoSEQ multiplex PCR, and TCRdb's table has in-frame clones only and misses some. The sample records under 200,000 clones, about 80% being singletons. Sample: peripheral blood. The source of these receptors is a man in his 70s with active or convalescent COVID-19.

The chain joins TRBV3-1 (or the pseudogene TRBV3-2) to TRBJ2-2; TRBD1 matches 7 bases. J gave up 9 bases and V 3 bases, and 7 bases lay outside the gene matches. CDR3 length: 14 amino acids. Germline CDR1 is LGHDT and CDR2 is YNNKEL (reference sequence). For the CDR3, the DNA is TGTGCCAGCAGCCATCACGAGGGGGCTCGGGAGCTGTTTTTT. Its translation: CASSHHEGARELFF.

This chain uses TRBV7-8 with TRBJ1-1; D is unclear. The V gene's germline CDR1 is SGHVS and CDR2 FQNEAQ. Between the trimmed V and J ends, which lost 2 bases and 1 base, there was a span of 8 bases. The CDR3 contains 14 residues. In DNA, the CDR3 is TGTGCCAGCAGCTTACTACGGGAGAACACTGAAGCTTTCTTT. Protein: CASSLLRENTEAFF.

The CDR3: CSVTYQDYGYTF. The CDR3 coding sequence is TGCAGCGTTACCTATCAAGACTATGGCTACACCTTC. The chain uses TRBV29-1 and TRBJ1-2; D remains ambiguous. The CDR3 covers 12 residues. The V gene lost 5 bases and the J gene lost 3 bases, with 10 bases spanning the gap. Germline values: CDR1 SQVTM, CDR2 ANQGSEA.

The V and J genes are TRBV7-9 and TRBJ2-4; 9 positions match TRBD1. With 7 bases clipped from V and 10 bases from J, the junction kept 14 bases outside the gene matches. Germline-derived CDR1 and CDR2 are SEHNR and FQNEAQ (reference sequence). This CDR3 spans 15 amino acids. CDR3 region: CASTLNRDREGIQYF. The CDR3 DNA follows: TGTGCCAGCACCCTCAACCGGGACAGGGAGGGTATTCAGTACTTC.

The J gene is TRBJ2-3, the V gene TRBV5-1, with TRBD1 identical over 7 bases. The CDR3 runs to 15 residues. Germline V lookup: CDR1 SGHRS, CDR2 YFSETQ. V trimming: 4 bases; J trimming: 2 bases; junction bases outside the gene matches: 7. CDR3 sequence: CASSARDRDTDTQYF. The CDR3 DNA sequence: TGCGCCAGCAGCGCCCGGGACAGAGACACAGATACGCAGTATTTT. Full variable domain (rest looked up from reference TRBV5-1 and TRBJ2-3): KAGVTQTPRYLIKTRGQQVTLSCSPISGHRSVSWYQQTPGQGLQFLFEYFSETQRNKGNFPGRFSGRQFSNSRSEMNVSTLELGDSALYLCASSARDRDTDTQYFGPGTRLTVL.

This clone was detected a few times. This chain uses TRBV4-2 with TRBJ2-7; possibly TRBD1 for D (5 bases). The CDR3 extends over 16 amino acids. Deletions cut 0 bases from V and 4 bases from J, with 16 bases between. Per the germline V gene, CDR1 is LGHNA and CDR2 is YNFKEQ. The CDR3 coding sequence is TGTGCCAGCAGCCAAGATGTACCAGGGCGAGGATACGAGCAGTACTTC. Its protein is CASSQDVPGRGYEQYF.

The chain is built from TRBV7-7 and TRBJ2-2; 12 bases map to TRBD1. Unmatched junction bases numbered 7, after V lost 5 bases and J lost 6 bases. CDR1 is SSHAT, CDR2 FNYEAQ, per germline (reference sequence). The CDR3 has 16 amino acids. The CDR3 bases are TGTGCCAGCAGCGGAGAGGGACAGGGGGCCTCCGGGGAGCTGTTTTTT. This codes for CASSGEGQGASGELFF.

The chain couples TRBV5-1 to TRBJ2-1; D gene ambiguous. The CDR3 is made up of 16 amino acids. Germline CDR1 is SGHRS and CDR2 is YFSETQ. V lost 1 base, J lost 0 bases, and 11 bases lay in between. This CDR3 is CASSLYPGSSYNEQFF. DNA of the CDR3: TGCGCCAGCAGCTTGTATCCGGGTAGCTCCTACAATGAGCAGTTCTTC.

Concerning this clone: This specimen includes other DNA sequences encoding the same CDR3. The V gene is TRBV5-1, the J gene TRBJ1-2; TRBD1 agrees at 9 bases. V was pared by 0 bases and J by 6 bases, with 0 bases of the junction left unmatched. The CDR3 runs to 13 residues. CDR1 and CDR2 from the germline V gene are SGHRS and YFSETQ. CDR3 loop: CASSLDRGHGYTF. The CDR3 DNA follows: TGCGCCAGCAGCTTGGACAGGGGGCATGGCTACACCTTC.

This clone was observed a handful of times. The V gene is TRBV2, the J gene TRBJ2-6, with a weak D call TRBD1 (5 bases). This CDR3 is 15 amino acids long. Germline V gene data show CDR1 as SNHLY and CDR2 as FYNNEI. V dropped 7 bases and J dropped 0 bases, with 10 bases sitting between them. In nucleotides, the CDR3 is TGTGCCAGCAAGCAGGGTCACTCTGGGGCCAACGTCCTGACTTTC. Encoded protein: CASKQGHSGANVLTF.

The chain recombines TRBV27 with TRBJ2-7, with 8 bases that match TRBD1. Trimming cost V 5 bases and J 0 bases; bases outside gene matches: 9. Germline lookup yields CDR1 MNHEY and CDR2 SMNVEV (reference sequence). The CDR3 extends over 16 amino acids. The CDR3 coding sequence is TGTGCCAGCAGTCCGTGGACAGGGCGTAGCTCCTACGAGCAGTACTTC. This gives the protein CASSPWTGRSSYEQYF.

J is TRBJ1-1 and V is TRBV11-3; a weak D match, TRBD1 (6 bases). The V gene lost 3 bases and the J gene lost 2 bases, with 13 bases spanning the gap. The CDR3 runs to 15 residues. CDR1 is SGHNT and CDR2 is YENEEA in the germline V gene. CDR3 sequence (DNA): TGTGCCAGCAGCTTCCGGGACACCCGAAACACTGAAGCTTTCTTT. Its protein is CASSFRDTRNTEAFF.

The V gene is TRBV30, the J gene TRBJ1-2, with a weak D call TRBD1 (6 bases). The CDR3 contains 14 residues. V lost 0 bases and J lost 9, with 17 bases in between. Per germline, CDR1 GTSNPN and CDR2 SVGIG (reference sequence). CDR3 nucleotide sequence: TGTGCCTGGAGTGTACACGGCCGACAGGTGAGCTACACCTTC. Translating it yields CAWSVHGRQVSYTF.

J is TRBJ2-1 and V is TRBV18; D perhaps matches TRBD2 (5 bases). The CDR3 loop spans 13 amino acids. Trimming cost V 6 bases and J 3 bases, with 9 bases left between them. Germline CDR1 and CDR2: KGHSH and LQKENI. The CDR3 sequence: CASSPGLYNEQFF. The CDR3, as DNA: TGTGCCAGCTCCCCTGGACTCTACAATGAGCAGTTCTTC. Supplemented by reference TRBV18 and TRBJ2-1, the full variable domain reads NAGVMQNPRHLVRRRGQEARLRCSPMKGHSHVYWYRQLPEEGLKFMVYLQKENIIDESGMPKERFSAEFPKEGPSILRIQQVVRGDSAAYFCASSPGLYNEQFFGPGTRLTVL.

V usage is TRBV6-1 and J usage is TRBJ2-1, with 7 bases lining up with TRBD1. V was clipped by 6 bases and J by 4 bases; unmatched bases: 9. Germline loops: CDR1 MNHNS, CDR2 SASEGT. The CDR3 extends over 15 amino acids. CDR3 in DNA: TGTGCCAGCAGACCGGGACAGACCCTTTACAATGAGCAGTTCTTC. Translating it yields CASRPGQTLYNEQFF.

This rearrangement joins TRBV19 to TRBJ1-5; tentative D call: TRBD1 (6 bases). CDR3 size: 14 residues. CDR1 is LNHDA, CDR2 SQIVND, per germline (reference sequence). The V end was cut by 6 bases, the J end by 6 bases, with 15 bases between. The CDR3 DNA reads TGTGCCAGTAGCCCAGGGGCATCAGCTCAGCCCCAGCATTTT. Translating gives CASSPGASAQPQHF. Drawing the rest from reference TRBV19 and TRBJ1-5, the complete variable domain is DGGITQSPKYLFRKEGQNVTLSCEQNLNHDAMYWYRQDPGQGLRLIYYSQIVNDFQKGDIAEGYSVSREKKESFPLTVTSAQKNPTAFYLCASSPGASAQPQHFGDGTRLSIL.

The chain uses TRBV5-1 and TRBJ1-4; 7 positions agree with TRBD1. Trimming cost V 4 bases and J 4 bases; bases outside gene matches: 4. The CDR3 runs to 14 residues. Germline values: CDR1 SGHRS, CDR2 YFSETQ. The CDR3 is CASSPGQLNEKLFF. The DNA of the CDR3 is TGCGCCAGCAGCCCGGGACAGCTTAATGAAAAACTGTTTTTT.

The V gene is TRBV5-1, the J gene TRBJ2-2; D possibly corresponds to TRBD2 (6 bases). V lost 6 bases, J lost 7 bases, and 16 bases lay in between. This CDR3 has 14 amino acids. Germline lookup yields CDR1 SGHRS and CDR2 YFSETQ. This chain's CDR3 is CASTSDGGNGELFF. In DNA, the CDR3 is TGCGCCAGCACCTCGGATGGGGGGAACGGGGAGCTGTTTTTT.

The chain links TRBV9 to TRBJ2-3; the D is unclear. V lost 8 bases and J 4 bases, leaving 17 bases between the germline ends. Germline-derived CDR1 and CDR2 are SGDLS and YYNGEE. CDR3 size: 14 residues. The CDR3: CARSNYIRPDTQYF. Written as DNA, the CDR3 is TGTGCCAGAAGTAACTACATTCGACCAGATACGCAGTATTTT.

The chain uses TRBV20-1 and TRBJ1-2; D ambiguous. The CDR3 runs 11 residues. CDR1 and CDR2 from the germline V gene are DFQATT and SNEGSKA (reference sequence). CDR3 in DNA: TGCAGCCCGAGAGGAGCCGATGGCTACACCTTC. Amino acids: CSPRGADGYTF.

The chain employs TRBV11-2 and TRBJ2-3; D perhaps matches TRBD1 (6 bases). CDR1 is SGHAT and CDR2 is FQNNGV in the germline V gene. This CDR3 has 13 residues. V lost 5 bases and J lost 5, with 11 bases in between. CDR3 DNA: TGTGCCAGCAGCGGTCAGGGGCTAGATACGCAGTATTTT. Protein sequence: CASSGQGLDTQYF. Together with reference TRBV11-2 and TRBJ2-3, the CDR3 gives the full variable domain: EAGVAQSPRYKIIEKRQSVAFWCNPISGHATLYWYQQILGQGPKLLIQFQNNGVVDDSQLPKDRFSAERLKGVDSTLKIQPAKLEDSAVYLCASSGQGLDTQYFGPGTRLTVL.

The gene calls are TRBV2 and TRBJ2-4; D is unresolved. V lost 3 bases, J lost 9 bases, and 12 bases lay in between. This CDR3 comprises 13 residues. CDR1 and CDR2 (germline): SNHLY, FYNNEI. CDR3 DNA: TGTGCCAGCAGTGAGCGAGAGCCGGGCATTCAGTACTTC. This gives the protein CASSEREPGIQYF.

This rearrangement joins TRBV5-8 to TRBJ2-2; 13 positions agree with TRBD2. The CDR3 runs 17 residues. V shed 4 bases and J 5 bases; nucleotides not matched to a gene: 8. Germline V CDR1 and CDR2: SGHTS, YDEGEE. The CDR3 spells CASSRGLAGVGTGELFF. The CDR3 coding sequence is TGTGCCAGCAGCCGAGGACTAGCGGGAGTCGGGACCGGGGAGCTGTTTTTT.

V is TRBV5-6 and J is TRBJ1-6; 8 bases map to TRBD1. After removal of 4 bases from V and 8 bases from J, the junction contained 8 bases not matched to a gene. The germline CDR1 and CDR2 sequences are SGHDT and YYEEEE. This CDR3 has 15 amino acids. CDR3 residues: CASSAQQGGYSPLHF. The DNA of the CDR3 is TGTGCCAGCAGCGCACAACAGGGGGGCTATTCACCCCTCCACTTT.

The rearrangement joins TRBV7-2 to TRBJ2-1, with TRBD2 as a possible D gene (5 bases). CDR3 length equals 13 residues. Trimming took 4 bases from V and 9 from J, leaving 13 bases between them. Per germline, CDR1 SGHTA and CDR2 FQGNSA. The CDR3 is CASSSQLEAEQFF. CDR3 nucleotides: TGTGCCAGCAGCTCCCAACTAGAAGCTGAGCAGTTCTTC.

The rearrangement joins TRBV29-1 to TRBJ1-2; TRBD1 matches at 9 bases. The junction had 10 bases not matched to a gene; V was cut back by 7 bases and J by 4 bases. The CDR3 sequence is 14 residues long. CDR1 SQVTM and CDR2 ANQGSEA come from the germline V gene. CDR3 nucleotide sequence: TGCAGCGCCTCTCCGGGACAGGGTGGCTATGGCTACACCTTC. This sequence encodes CSASPGQGGYGYTF.

The rearrangement uses TRBV20-1 and TRBJ2-1, with TRBD2 matching 12 bases. Germline values: CDR1 DFQATT, CDR2 SNEGSKA (reference sequence). The CDR3 length is 13 residues. Trimming took 3 bases from V and 14 from J; bases not matched to a gene: 8. CDR3 protein: CSASRLAGGPKFF. CDR3 coding DNA: TGCAGTGCTAGTCGCCTAGCGGGGGGGCCGAAGTTCTTC.

This chain links TRBV14 with TRBJ1-1; tentatively, D is TRBD1 (6 bases). The CDR3 runs 16 residues. Trimming shortened V by 1 base and J by 0 bases, and 12 bases separated the two germline ends. Germline CDR1 is SGHDN and CDR2 is FVKESK. Written as DNA, the CDR3 is TGTGCCAGCAGCCAAGCTTCAGGGGTGGTGAACACTGAAGCTTTCTTT. Amino acids: CASSQASGVVNTEAFF.

In this sample, this clone turned up once. The rearrangement joins TRBV5-1 to TRBJ2-2; 8 nucleotides match TRBD2. The CDR3 has 17 amino acids. CDR1 is SGHRS and CDR2 is YFSETQ in the germline V gene. Germline trimming cut 0 bases from V and 3 bases from J; bases unmatched to any gene: 7. CDR3 region: CASSLAPSGSDTGELFF. As DNA, the CDR3 is TGCGCCAGCAGCTTGGCCCCCAGCGGGAGTGACACCGGGGAGCTGTTTTTT.

This clone has only one observation. The chain is built from TRBV11-2 and TRBJ1-1, with TRBD1 matching 10 bases. The CDR3 spans 14 residues. Per germline, CDR1 SGHAT and CDR2 FQNNGV. Losses at the gene ends were 5 bases for V and 1 base for J; bases not matched to a gene: 1. The DNA for the CDR3 is TGTGCCAGCAGCAGACAGGGGGCGAACACTGAAGCTTTCTTT. Translating it yields CASSRQGANTEAFF.